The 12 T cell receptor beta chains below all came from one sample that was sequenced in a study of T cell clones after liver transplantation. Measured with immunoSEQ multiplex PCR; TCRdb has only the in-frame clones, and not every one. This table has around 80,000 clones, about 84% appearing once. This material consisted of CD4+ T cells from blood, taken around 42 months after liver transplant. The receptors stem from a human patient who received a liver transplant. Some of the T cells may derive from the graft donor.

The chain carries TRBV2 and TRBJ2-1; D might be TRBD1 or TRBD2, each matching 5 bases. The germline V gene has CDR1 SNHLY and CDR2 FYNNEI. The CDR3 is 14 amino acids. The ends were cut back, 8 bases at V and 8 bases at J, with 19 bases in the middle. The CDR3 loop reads CASPSRGYYDEQFF. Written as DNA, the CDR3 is TGTGCCAGCCCCTCGAGGGGTTATTACGATGAGCAGTTCTTC. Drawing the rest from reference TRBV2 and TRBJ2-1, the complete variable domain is EPEVTQTPSHQVTQMGQEVILRCVPISNHLYFYWYRQILGQKVEFLVSFYNNEISEKSEIFDDQFSVERPDGSNFTLKIRSTKLEDSAMYFCASPSRGYYDEQFFGPGTRLTVL.

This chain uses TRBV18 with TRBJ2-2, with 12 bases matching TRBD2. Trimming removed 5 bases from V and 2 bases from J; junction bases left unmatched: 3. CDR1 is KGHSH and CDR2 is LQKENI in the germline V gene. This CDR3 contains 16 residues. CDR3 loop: CASSSGLAGNTGELFF. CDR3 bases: TGTGCCAGCTCATCGGGACTAGCGGGTAACACCGGGGAGCTGTTTTTT.

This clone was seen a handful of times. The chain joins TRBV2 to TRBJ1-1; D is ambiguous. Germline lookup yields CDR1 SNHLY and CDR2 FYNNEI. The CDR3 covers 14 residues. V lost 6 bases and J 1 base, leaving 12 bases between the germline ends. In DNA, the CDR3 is TGTGCCAGCAGGAAGGATCGGGGGAACACTGAAGCTTTCTTT. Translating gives CASRKDRGNTEAFF.

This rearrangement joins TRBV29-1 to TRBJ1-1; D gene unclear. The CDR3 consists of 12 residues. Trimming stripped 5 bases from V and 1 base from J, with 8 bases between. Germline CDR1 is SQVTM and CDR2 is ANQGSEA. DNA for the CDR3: TGCAGCGTTTCACATACGAACACTGAAGCTTTCTTT. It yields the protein CSVSHTNTEAFF.

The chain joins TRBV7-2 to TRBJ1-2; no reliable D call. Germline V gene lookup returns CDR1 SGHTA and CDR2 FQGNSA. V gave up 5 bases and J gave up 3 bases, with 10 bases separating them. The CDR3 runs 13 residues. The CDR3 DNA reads TGTGCCAGCAGCCGGACTAGGGACTATGGCTACACCTTC. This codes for CASSRTRDYGYTF.

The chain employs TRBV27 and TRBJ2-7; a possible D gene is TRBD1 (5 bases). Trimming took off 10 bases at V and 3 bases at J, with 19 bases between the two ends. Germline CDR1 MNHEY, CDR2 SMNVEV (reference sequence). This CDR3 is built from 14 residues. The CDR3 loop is CANKTRAGNYEQYF. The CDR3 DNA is TGTGCCAACAAAACAAGGGCAGGGAACTACGAGCAGTACTTC.

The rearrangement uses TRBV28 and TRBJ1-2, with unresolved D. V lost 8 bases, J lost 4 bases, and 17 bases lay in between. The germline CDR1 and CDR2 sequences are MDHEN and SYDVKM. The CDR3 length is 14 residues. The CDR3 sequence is CASRRAGSGYGYTF. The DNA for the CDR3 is TGTGCCAGCCGAAGGGCGGGTTCTGGCTATGGCTACACCTTC.

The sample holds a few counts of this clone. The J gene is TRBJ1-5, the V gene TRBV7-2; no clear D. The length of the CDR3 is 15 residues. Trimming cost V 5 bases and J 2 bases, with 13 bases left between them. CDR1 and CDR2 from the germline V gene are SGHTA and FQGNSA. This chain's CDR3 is CASSPGPGGNQPQHF. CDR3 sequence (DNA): TGTGCCAGCAGCCCGGGCCCTGGGGGCAATCAGCCCCAGCATTTT. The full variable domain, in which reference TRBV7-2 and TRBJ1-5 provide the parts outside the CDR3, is GAGVSQSPSNKVTEKGKDVELRCDPISGHTALYWYRQSLGQGLEFLIYFQGNSAPDKSGLPSDRFSAERTGGSVSTLTIQRTQQEDSAVYLCASSPGPGGNQPQHFGDGTRLSIL.

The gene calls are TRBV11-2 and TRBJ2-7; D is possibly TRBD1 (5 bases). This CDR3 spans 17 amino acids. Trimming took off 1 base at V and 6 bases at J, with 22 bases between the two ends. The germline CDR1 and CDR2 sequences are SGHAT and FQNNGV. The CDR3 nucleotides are TGTGCCAGCAGCTTAGTTGAAGGAACAAGCTGGGGCCGCGAGCAGTACTTC. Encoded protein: CASSLVEGTSWGREQYF.

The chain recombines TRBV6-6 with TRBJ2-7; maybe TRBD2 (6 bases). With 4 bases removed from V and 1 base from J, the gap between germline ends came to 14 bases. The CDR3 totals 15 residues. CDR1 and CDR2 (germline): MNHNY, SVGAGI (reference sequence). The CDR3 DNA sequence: TGTGCCAGCAGTTGGCTAGCGAGAGGTTCCTACGAGCAGTACTTC. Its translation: CASSWLARGSYEQYF.

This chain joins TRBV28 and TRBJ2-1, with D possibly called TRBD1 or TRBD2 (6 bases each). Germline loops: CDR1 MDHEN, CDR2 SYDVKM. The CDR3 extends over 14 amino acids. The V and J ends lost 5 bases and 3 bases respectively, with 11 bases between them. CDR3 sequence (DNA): TGTGCCAGCAGTAGGGGGGCTTTCTACAATGAGCAGTTCTTC. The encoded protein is CASSRGAFYNEQFF.

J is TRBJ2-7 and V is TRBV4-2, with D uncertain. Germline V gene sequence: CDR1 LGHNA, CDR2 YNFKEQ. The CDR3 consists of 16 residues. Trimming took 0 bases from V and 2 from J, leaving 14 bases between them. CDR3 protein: CASSQEVNSGAYEQYF. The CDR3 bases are TGTGCCAGCAGCCAAGAGGTAAACAGTGGGGCCTACGAGCAGTACTTC.